The source of this T cell receptor beta chain is a study of cytomegalovirus exposure and HLA in healthy donors. General study points: Most subjects had HLA-A and HLA-B alleles reportedly predicted accurately by TCR beta sequences.

Per the germline V gene, CDR1 is SNHLY and CDR2 is FYNNEI. The CDR3 consists of 14 residues. V trimming: 7 bases; J trimming: 0 bases; junction bases outside the gene matches: 3. On this clone: Its antigen is unidentified. This CDR3 is also generated by other DNA sequences in the sample.

The PCR employed 60 Vbeta primers together with 13 Jbeta primers. Only in-frame clones appear in the TCRdb table, and some are missing; sequencing was by immunoSEQ multiplex PCR. The top ten clones hold 0.2% to 0.25% of a sample with around 230,000 clones, around 84% of them seen once. The chain employs TRBV2 and TRBJ2-1; 7 bases map to TRBD1. The specimen sequenced was PBMCs. This clonotype was sampled from a girl aged 2-10 years in good health and CMV-seronegative. CDR3 sequence reads: CASTRDSSYNEQFF. The CDR3 region has the DNA TGTGCCAGCACCCGGGACAGCTCCTACAATGAGCAGTTCTTC.